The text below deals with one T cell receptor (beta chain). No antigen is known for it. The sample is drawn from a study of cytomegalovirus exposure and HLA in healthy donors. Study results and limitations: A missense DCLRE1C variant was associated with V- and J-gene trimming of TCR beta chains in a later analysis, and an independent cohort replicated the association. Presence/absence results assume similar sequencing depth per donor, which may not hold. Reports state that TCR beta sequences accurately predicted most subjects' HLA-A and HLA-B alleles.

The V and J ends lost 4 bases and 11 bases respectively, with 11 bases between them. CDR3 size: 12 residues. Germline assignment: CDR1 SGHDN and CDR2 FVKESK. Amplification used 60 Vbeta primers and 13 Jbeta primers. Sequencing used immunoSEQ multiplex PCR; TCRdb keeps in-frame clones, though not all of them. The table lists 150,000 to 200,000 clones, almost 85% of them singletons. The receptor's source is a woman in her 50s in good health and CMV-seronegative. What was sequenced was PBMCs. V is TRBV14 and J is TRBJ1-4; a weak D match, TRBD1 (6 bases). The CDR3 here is CASSLTRGKLFF. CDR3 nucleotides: TGTGCCAGCAGCCTGACGAGGGGGAAACTGTTTTTT.